The 9 T cell receptor beta chains reported below all come from one sample, sequenced in a study of human T cells and chemical hapten exposure. TCRdb independently ran MiXCR on the RACE reads; one entry per CDR3 protein. The sample has tens of thousands of distinct CDR3 sequences, less than 8.5% seen once. The time point was: pre-sensitization, week 0. Treatment specified: therapeutic diphenylcyclopropenone sensitization with weekly scalp DPC. Material: whole blood, obtained in connection with sensitization to the hapten diphenylcyclopropenone (DPC). All receptors derive from a woman aged 45-60 years with alopecia areata. Some clones in this sample may be carry-over from other donors' samples.

There are many counts of this clonotype. J is TRBJ2-1 and V is TRBV3-1; TRBD2 agrees at 7 bases. The CDR3 spans 17 residues. Losses at the gene ends were 2 bases for V and 0 bases for J; bases not matched to a gene: 7. Germline V CDR1 and CDR2: LGHDT, YNNKEL (reference sequence). In DNA, the CDR3 is TGTGCCAGCAGCCAATATAGTAGCGGGCGCTCCTACAATGAGCAGTTCTTC. Its protein product is CASSQYSSGRSYNEQFF.

The table lists this clonotype with many counts. V usage is TRBV7-9 and J usage is TRBJ2-7; 10 positions agree with TRBD1. This CDR3 is 15 amino acids long. Trimming removed 6 bases from V and 0 bases from J; junction bases left unmatched: 5. Germline V lookup: CDR1 SEHNR, CDR2 FQNEAQ (reference sequence). The CDR3 region is CASSLGQGISYEQYF. The CDR3 DNA reads as TGTGCCAGCAGTTTGGGACAGGGGATCTCCTACGAGCAGTACTTC.

This clonotype has a count of ten or more. This CDR3 is CASSLGGTGNEQFF. DNA of the CDR3: TGTGCCAGCAGCTTAGGAGGGACCGGGAATGAGCAGTTCTTC. The chain joins TRBV11-2 to TRBJ2-1; D may match TRBD1 or TRBD2 (5 bases each). This CDR3 region has 14 residues. CDR1 and CDR2 from the germline V gene are SGHAT and FQNNGV. The V gene lost 1 base and the J gene lost 7 bases, with 11 bases spanning the gap.

This clonotype occurred many times. The chain has TRBV6-2 or TRBV6-3 and TRBJ2-7; unclear D gene. The V and J ends lost 0 bases and 6 bases respectively, with 12 bases between them. This CDR3 is 14 amino acids long. Germline V lookup: CDR1 MNHEY, CDR2 SVGEGT. In DNA form, the CDR3 reads TGTGCCAGCAGTTACTCAACCGGCAGCGCCGAGCAGTACTTC. As protein: CASSYSTGSAEQYF.

This clonotype was counted many times. The CDR3 DNA follows: TGTGCCAGCTCCCGACAAGCGGGAGTTCAGGGTGAGCAGTTCTTC. Translated: CASSRQAGVQGEQFF. V and J are TRBV2 and TRBJ2-1; 8 nucleotides align to TRBD2. The CDR3 is made up of 15 amino acids. Germline V CDR1 and CDR2: SNHLY, FYNNEI. Trimming removed 8 bases from V and 9 bases from J; junction bases left unmatched: 15. Together with reference TRBV2 and TRBJ2-1, the CDR3 gives the full variable domain: EPEVTQTPSHQVTQMGQEVILRCVPISNHLYFYWYRQILGQKVEFLVSFYNNEISEKSEIFDDQFSVERPDGSNFTLKIRSTKLEDSAMYFCASSRQAGVQGEQFFGPGTRLTVL.

This clonotype showed up many times. This chain links TRBV24-1 with TRBJ2-6, with no clear D. V was shortened by 3 bases and J by 1 base, with 6 bases between the two germline ends. The CDR3 runs 15 residues. CDR1 is KGHDR and CDR2 is SFDVKD in the germline V gene. CDR3 sequence reads: CATSDRRSGANVLTF. DNA for the CDR3: TGTGCCACCAGTGATCGGAGATCTGGGGCCAACGTCCTGACTTTC.

This clonotype was seen only once. A much more abundant neighbour one base away suggests this may be a read error. The rearrangement links TRBV7-9 to TRBJ1-1, with TRBD1 matching over 9 bases. CDR3 length equals 14 residues. V dropped 4 bases and J dropped 4; count of bases not matched to a gene: 4. Germline CDR1 SEHNR, CDR2 FQNEAQ (reference sequence). The CDR3 coding sequence is TGTGCCAGCAGCTCGACAGGGGGGAGCACTGAAGCTTTCTTT. This sequence encodes CASSSTGGSTEAFF.

A remark on this clonotype: This could be a read error, since a much larger clone is one nucleotide away. J is TRBJ1-5 and V is TRBV6-2 or TRBV6-3; the D gene is possibly TRBD1 (5 bases). Germline V gene data show CDR1 as MNHEY and CDR2 as SVGEGT. The CDR3 extends over 15 amino acids. V dropped 2 bases and J dropped 2 bases, with 10 bases sitting between them. Here the CDR3 DNA reads TGTGCCAGCAGTTACGAGGGGTTGCGCAATCAGCCCCAGCATTTT. It codes for CASSYEGLRNQPQHF.

The V and J genes are TRBV2 and TRBJ1-1; 7 bases are shared with TRBD1. The ends lost 6 bases at V and 7 bases at J; junction bases unmatched: 11. CDR3 size: 14 residues. CDR1 and CDR2 from the germline V gene are SNHLY and FYNNEI. CDR3 protein: CASRPLTGAYEAFF. In nucleotides, the CDR3 is TGTGCCAGCAGGCCCCTTACAGGGGCCTATGAAGCTTTCTTT.